Following are 2 T cell receptor beta chains from one sample sequenced in a study of OX40 agonist ivuxolimab in advanced cancers. Sequencing used immunoSEQ multiplex PCR; TCRdb keeps in-frame clones, though not all of them. The data contain tens of thousands of clones, 89% of them singletons. Sequenced here: CD4+ or CD8+ T cells sorted from blood, sampled in a trial of the OX40 agonist ivuxolimab. The source is an adult with an advanced solid tumor such as melanoma, head and neck, liver or kidney cancer.

This clone was seen once. This rearrangement joins TRBV9 to TRBJ2-4; 10 bases are shared with TRBD1. The CDR3 has 15 amino acids. V shed 4 bases and J 10 bases; nucleotides not matched to a gene: 11. Germline V CDR1 and CDR2: SGDLS, YYNGEE. The CDR3 protein is CASSRSTGGDGIQYF. The DNA for the CDR3 is TGTGCCAGCAGCCGTTCGACAGGGGGCGATGGAATTCAGTACTTC.

This chain uses TRBV27 with TRBJ1-1; TRBD1 matches 9 bases. The germline V gene encodes CDR1 MNHEY and CDR2 SMNVEV (reference sequence). After removal of 0 bases from V and 11 bases from J, the junction contained 7 bases not matched to a gene. This CDR3 is 14 amino acids long. CDR3 in DNA: TGTGCCAGCAGTTTATCGGGAACAGGGGGCCGGGCTTTCTTT. Protein sequence: CASSLSGTGGRAFF.